Described below is a single T cell receptor (beta chain) sequence and its context. The data derive from a study of Tregs in tolerant kidney transplant recipients. Here immunoSEQ multiplex PCR was the method, and the copy in TCRdb shows in-frame clones only, minus some. The sample yields some 55,000 clones, around four fifths seen once. CDR3 length: 16 amino acids. J lost 4 bases, V lost 6 bases, and 7 bases had no gene match. From germline, CDR1 is LGHNT and CDR2 FRNRAP. Sequencing was done on a sample of CD4+ T cells from blood. This receptor was taken from a human donor in good health. The chain couples TRBV12-5 to TRBJ2-3, with 13 bases aligning to TRBD2. The CDR3 spells CASGPGTSGTADTQYF. The CDR3 nucleotides are TGTGCTAGTGGCCCCGGGACTAGCGGGACTGCAGATACGCAGTATTTT.